Below, 29 T cell receptor beta chains from the same sample are listed, as sequenced in a study of T cells after yellow fever vaccination. Via MiXCR, TCRdb re-called the 5' RACE reads, giving one row per CDR3 protein. Seen here are under 550,000 distinct CDR3 sequences, 21% observed once, and the top ten hold around 16%. Specimen: PBMCs, collected about 20 days after the first yellow fever vaccination. The receptors were gathered from a man between 18 and 35 years old who received the YFV17D yellow fever vaccine.

The genes are TRBV10-3 and TRBJ2-3, with D tentatively TRBD2 (6 bases). Trimming pared 2 bases from V and 1 base from J, leaving 7 bases between. Germline loops: CDR1 ENHRY, CDR2 SYGVKD. This CDR3 region has 14 residues. Here the CDR3 reads CAISEGGGTDTQYF. The CDR3 region has the DNA TGTGCCATCAGTGAGGGAGGGGGCACAGATACGCAGTATTTT.

This chain links TRBV5-5 with TRBJ1-5, with a weak D call TRBD1 (6 bases). CDR3 size: 13 residues. With 5 bases removed from V and 7 bases from J, the gap between germline ends came to 13 bases. Looked up from germline, CDR1 is SGHKS and CDR2 is YYEKEE (reference sequence). The CDR3 DNA reads as TGTGCCAGCAGACGTCCAGGACAGCAGCCCCAGCATTTT. Translation gives CASRRPGQQPQHF.

This clonotype was seen a few times. This chain connects TRBV7-2 to TRBJ1-2; D gene unclear. Trimming shortened V by 1 base and J by 3 bases, and 9 bases separated the two germline ends. Germline V gene data show CDR1 as SGHTA and CDR2 as FQGNSA. The CDR3 is 14 amino acids. CDR3 coding DNA: TGTGCCAGCAGCTTAGACACGTCTGACTATGGCTACACCTTC. It translates to CASSLDTSDYGYTF.

The gene calls are TRBV9 and TRBJ1-1; D gene uncertain. CDR1 and CDR2 from the germline V gene are SGDLS and YYNGEE. V gave up 0 bases and J gave up 5 bases, with 11 bases separating them. The CDR3 has 14 residues. The CDR3 loop reads CASSVALGVTEAFF. Written as DNA, the CDR3 is TGTGCCAGCAGCGTAGCTCTCGGAGTGACTGAAGCTTTCTTT.

In this sample, this clonotype turned up a few times. The chain is built from TRBV4-2 and TRBJ1-1; 7 bases agree with TRBD1. The junction had 10 bases not matched to a gene; V was cut back by 2 bases and J by 1 base. The CDR3 length is 17 residues. Germline V gene data show CDR1 as LGHNA and CDR2 as YNFKEQ. CDR3 DNA: TGTGCCAGCAGCCAATCCGCAGGGGGGATACAGAACACTGAAGCTTTCTTT. Translated, it gives CASSQSAGGIQNTEAFF.

This clonotype appeared many times. This rearrangement joins TRBV5-6 to TRBJ1-5, with D hard to call. CDR3 length: 15 amino acids. V lost 0 bases, J lost 7 bases, and 14 bases lay in between. Looked up from germline, CDR1 is SGHDT and CDR2 is YYEEEE. CDR3 in amino acids: CASSLGRGSVQPQHF. The CDR3 nucleotides read TGTGCCAGCAGCTTGGGCCGGGGATCTGTGCAGCCCCAGCATTTT.

This clonotype was counted between two and nine times. The rearrangement joins TRBV29-1 to TRBJ1-5; possible D gene TRBD1, 5 bases. V was trimmed by 8 bases and J by 4 bases, leaving 15 bases between them. Germline CDR1 reads SQVTM; CDR2 reads ANQGSEA. The CDR3 has 13 amino acids. CDR3 sequence (DNA): TGCAGCACCTCGGAGGGGAGGAATCAGCCCCAGCATTTT. This translates into CSTSEGRNQPQHF.

This rearrangement joins TRBV14 to TRBJ1-6, with TRBD1 matching over 7 bases. J lost 7 bases, V lost 3 bases, and 3 bases had no gene match. The CDR3 has 14 residues. Germline CDR1 and CDR2: SGHDN and FVKESK. The CDR3 nucleotides read TGTGCCAGCAGCCAGAGGGGACAGAATTCACCCCTCCACTTT. As protein: CASSQRGQNSPLHF.

This clonotype appeared a few times. The chain joins TRBV11-2 to TRBJ2-3; the D gene could be TRBD1 or TRBD2 (5 bases each). Per the germline V gene, CDR1 is SGHAT and CDR2 is FQNNGV. This CDR3 contains 16 residues. The V gene lost 1 base and the J gene lost 4 bases, with 15 bases spanning the gap. The CDR3 protein is CASSLGGRTRADTQYF. CDR3 in DNA: TGTGCCAGCAGCTTAGGCGGGCGAACCAGGGCAGATACGCAGTATTTT.

In its sample, this clonotype was seen a few times. The rearrangement links TRBV5-6 to TRBJ1-4, with D perhaps matching TRBD1 (5 bases). Germline assignment: CDR1 SGHDT and CDR2 YYEEEE. Trimming shortened V by 6 bases and J by 8 bases, and 17 bases separated the two germline ends. The CDR3 loop spans 14 amino acids. Here the CDR3 reads CASNLRGIEEKLFF. The CDR3 DNA reads as TGTGCCAGCAACCTCCGGGGGATCGAGGAAAAACTGTTTTTT.

This clonotype was observed once. The V call is TRBV10-3, the J call TRBJ2-7; TRBD1 might be the D (5 bases). This CDR3 region has 11 residues. The V and J ends lost 4 bases and 6 bases respectively, with 7 bases between them. Per germline, CDR1 ENHRY and CDR2 SYGVKD. The CDR3 sequence is CAISGQFEQYF. As DNA, the CDR3 is TGTGCCATCAGTGGACAGTTCGAGCAGTACTTC.

The chain is built from TRBV18 and TRBJ1-5; 7 bases line up with TRBD1. This CDR3 has 15 amino acids. Trimming removed 6 bases from V and 4 bases from J; junction bases left unmatched: 9. Germline loops: CDR1 KGHSH, CDR2 LQKENI. The CDR3 here is CASSPSGQLNQPQHF. CDR3 nucleotides: TGTGCCAGCTCCCCTTCGGGACAGTTAAATCAGCCCCAGCATTTT.

Only a few counts were recorded for this clonotype. J is TRBJ2-3 and V is TRBV5-1; D gene unclear. CDR1 and CDR2 (germline): SGHRS, YFSETQ. V lost 0 bases and J 5 bases, leaving 7 bases between the germline ends. This CDR3 contains 13 residues. The CDR3 coding sequence is TGCGCCAGCAGCTTGGAGGGTGAAGATACGCAGTATTTT. This translates into CASSLEGEDTQYF.

The chain has TRBV19 and TRBJ2-1; the D call may be TRBD1 or TRBD2 (6 bases each). Trimming pared 10 bases from V and 7 bases from J, leaving 20 bases between. CDR1 and CDR2 (germline): LNHDA, SQIVND (reference sequence). The CDR3 contains 14 residues. In DNA form, the CDR3 reads TGTGCCACCAAGAGGGGGGACCGGGAGAATGAGCAGTTCTTC. Its translation: CATKRGDRENEQFF.

This clonotype was picked up a small number of times. The chain recombines TRBV7-2 with TRBJ2-5; D gene ambiguous. V was clipped by 5 bases and J by 8 bases, with 21 bases between them. CDR3 length: 15 residues. The germline CDR1 and CDR2 sequences are SGHTA and FQGNSA. The CDR3 DNA sequence: TGTGCCAGCAGCCAAGACGTGTCCCGAAGAGCTACCCAGTACTTC. It translates to CASSQDVSRRATQYF.

This clonotype was seen at least ten times. The chain couples TRBV6-5 to TRBJ2-7, with D possibly TRBD1 on 5 matching bases. Germline V gene lookup returns CDR1 MNHEY and CDR2 SVGAGI. Trimming removed 6 bases at V and 3 bases at J, with 9 bases between. The CDR3 extends over 12 amino acids. CDR3 sequence (DNA): TGTGCCAGCAGAGGACACTGCTACGAGCAGTACGTC. Protein: CASRGHCYEQYV.

The sample holds a few counts of this clonotype. The chain joins TRBV5-6 to TRBJ2-5; the match to TRBD1 covers 9 bases. V was clipped by 6 bases and J by 5 bases; unmatched bases: 8. Germline CDR1 and CDR2: SGHDT and YYEEEE. This CDR3 comprises 14 residues. The CDR3 DNA reads as TGTGCCAGCACATGGACAGGGGCGTGGGAGACCCAGTACTTC. Its protein is CASTWTGAWETQYF.

A few counts support this clonotype. V and J are TRBV20-1 and TRBJ2-5; D remains unclear. V lost 0 bases and J lost 0, with 2 bases in between. The CDR3 runs 12 residues. Germline lookup yields CDR1 DFQATT and CDR2 SNEGSKA (reference sequence). The CDR3 sequence is CSARDDQETQYF. The CDR3 coding sequence is TGCAGTGCTAGAGATGACCAAGAGACCCAGTACTTC.

The chain couples TRBV5-4 to TRBJ2-3; the D gene could be TRBD1 or TRBD2 (6 bases each). V lost 6 bases and J lost 2, with 22 bases in between. The germline V gene encodes CDR1 SGHNT and CDR2 YYREEE (reference sequence). The CDR3 sequence is 17 residues long. In DNA, the CDR3 is TGTGCCAGCACCTTTTTTATATCGGGGGCCAACACAGATACGCAGTATTTT. Residues: CASTFFISGANTDTQYF.

The genes are TRBV15 and TRBJ2-7; D may be TRBD2 (5 bases). The V and J ends lost 6 bases and 1 base respectively, with 7 bases between them. This CDR3 has 12 residues. The germline CDR1 and CDR2 sequences are LNHNV and YYDKDF (reference sequence). CDR3 DNA sequence: TGTGCCACCAGTCCGGGGTCCTACGAGCAGTACTTC. Translated: CATSPGSYEQYF.

This clonotype turned up a few times. This chain connects TRBV7-2 to TRBJ2-5; D gene uncertain. Germline CDR1 and CDR2: SGHTA and FQGNSA. The CDR3 spans 17 residues. V lost 2 bases and J 10 bases, leaving 26 bases between the germline ends. CDR3 amino acids: CASSLSSPLTYQGDQYF. Here the CDR3 DNA reads TGTGCCAGCAGCTTAAGCTCGCCCCTTACTTATCAAGGTGACCAGTACTTC.

This clonotype occurred a few times. The chain combines TRBV5-1 with TRBJ2-3, with D tentatively TRBD1 (5 bases). The CDR3 is 15 amino acids. Trimming removed 5 bases from V and 0 bases from J, with 13 bases in between. The V gene's germline CDR1 is SGHRS and CDR2 YFSETQ. CDR3: CASSPGIASTDTQYF. The CDR3, as DNA: TGCGCCAGCAGTCCAGGGATTGCTAGCACAGATACGCAGTATTTT.

The CDR3 here is CASSPRQVEEQFF. The CDR3 nucleotides are TGTGCCAGCTCACCGCGACAGGTGGAGGAGCAGTTCTTC. This rearrangement joins TRBV18 to TRBJ2-1, with D perhaps TRBD1 (6 bases). Between the trimmed V and J ends, which lost 3 bases and 10 bases, there was a span of 13 bases. CDR1 and CDR2 from the germline V gene are KGHSH and LQKENI. The CDR3 spans 13 residues. The variable domain in full, with the rest retrieved from reference TRBV18 and TRBJ2-1, is NAGVMQNPRHLVRRRGQEARLRCSPMKGHSHVYWYRQLPEEGLKFMVYLQKENIIDESGMPKERFSAEFPKEGPSILRIQQVVRGDSAAYFCASSPRQVEEQFFGPGTRLTVL.

The chain joins TRBV5-1 to TRBJ1-5; D is possibly TRBD1 (5 bases). Germline V gene lookup returns CDR1 SGHRS and CDR2 YFSETQ. The CDR3 spans 15 residues. V lost 4 bases, J lost 3 bases, and 14 bases lay in between. CDR3 nucleotides: TGCGCCAGCAGCCCCTCGGGAGGGACCAATCAGCCCCAGCATTTT. This codes for CASSPSGGTNQPQHF.

The J gene is TRBJ2-3, the V gene TRBV6-5; maybe TRBD2 (6 bases). Trimming cost V 2 bases and J 6 bases, with 15 bases left between them. This CDR3 comprises 15 residues. Germline V lookup: CDR1 MNHEY, CDR2 SVGAGI. The CDR3 loop reads CASSYPGLTGDTQYF. The CDR3 DNA follows: TGTGCCAGCAGTTACCCGGGACTGACGGGGGATACGCAGTATTTT.

This clonotype was seen only a few times. The J gene is TRBJ2-3, the V gene TRBV14; D is ambiguous. CDR1 and CDR2 (germline): SGHDN, FVKESK. The V end lost 1 base, the J end lost 0 bases, and 11 bases lay between the germline ends. This CDR3 region has 16 residues. This CDR3 reads CASSQGLEVSTDTQYF. The DNA for the CDR3 is TGTGCCAGCAGCCAAGGTCTAGAGGTTAGCACAGATACGCAGTATTTT.

This clonotype was seen only a few times. This chain joins TRBV7-9 and TRBJ2-1; tentative D call: TRBD1 (6 bases). Trimming cost V 1 base and J 8 bases, with 9 bases left between them. The CDR3 sequence is 13 residues long. CDR1 and CDR2 (germline): SEHNR, FQNEAQ (reference sequence). CDR3 coding DNA: TGTGCCAGCAGCTTAGGGACAGTGGATGAGCAGTTCTTC. It specifies CASSLGTVDEQFF.

The gene calls are TRBV5-4 and TRBJ2-5; 10 bases agree with TRBD2. The CDR3 is made up of 15 amino acids. After removal of 0 bases from V and 6 bases from J, the junction contained 5 bases not matched to a gene. Germline lookup yields CDR1 SGHNT and CDR2 YYREEE (reference sequence). The CDR3 region is CASSLAAGGPQTQYF. DNA for the CDR3: TGTGCCAGCAGCTTGGCAGCGGGGGGGCCGCAGACCCAGTACTTC.

The J gene is TRBJ2-3, the V gene TRBV7-2, with D tentatively TRBD2 (7 bases). Per germline, CDR1 SGHTA and CDR2 FQGNSA. CDR3 length: 15 residues. V lost 3 bases to trimming and J lost 1 base, with 11 bases between them. The CDR3 sequence is CASSFGGARTDTQYF. The DNA of the CDR3 is TGTGCCAGCAGCTTTGGGGGGGCGCGCACAGATACGCAGTATTTT.